A single sample is the source of the 2 T cell receptor beta chains below, sequenced in a study of human T cells and chemical hapten exposure. Time point: patch test 3, about 24 weeks after DPC sensitization. The treatment is: therapeutic diphenylcyclopropenone sensitization with weekly scalp DPC. TCRdb recomputed calls from the RACE reads with MiXCR, one row per CDR3 protein. The repertoire holds under 55,000 distinct CDR3 sequences, about 10% seen once, with 16% in the top ten. The source was whole blood, collected in connection with sensitization to the hapten diphenylcyclopropenone (DPC). The receptors come from a woman aged 40 to 50 with alopecia areata. Some clones in this sample may be carry-over from other donors' samples.

This clonotype was observed a few times. The V and J genes are TRBV6-2 or TRBV6-3 and TRBJ2-1; 12 positions agree with TRBD2. Trimming cost V 6 bases and J 3 bases; bases outside gene matches: 6. The germline gives CDR1 MNHEY, CDR2 SVGEGT. This CDR3 has 16 residues. This CDR3 reads CASSKLAGGLYNEQFF. The CDR3 nucleotides are TGTGCCAGCAGCAAACTAGCGGGGGGCCTCTACAATGAGCAGTTCTTC.

Only a few counts were recorded for this clonotype. The chain joins TRBV13 to TRBJ2-5, with 8 nucleotides matching TRBD1. This CDR3 is 15 amino acids long. Unmatched junction bases numbered 10, after V lost 5 bases and J lost 5 bases. Looked up from germline, CDR1 is PRHDT and CDR2 is FYEKMQ (reference sequence). The chain's CDR3 is CASSPRGPAGETQYF. The CDR3 DNA sequence: TGTGCCAGCAGCCCCAGGGGGCCAGCCGGGGAGACCCAGTACTTC.